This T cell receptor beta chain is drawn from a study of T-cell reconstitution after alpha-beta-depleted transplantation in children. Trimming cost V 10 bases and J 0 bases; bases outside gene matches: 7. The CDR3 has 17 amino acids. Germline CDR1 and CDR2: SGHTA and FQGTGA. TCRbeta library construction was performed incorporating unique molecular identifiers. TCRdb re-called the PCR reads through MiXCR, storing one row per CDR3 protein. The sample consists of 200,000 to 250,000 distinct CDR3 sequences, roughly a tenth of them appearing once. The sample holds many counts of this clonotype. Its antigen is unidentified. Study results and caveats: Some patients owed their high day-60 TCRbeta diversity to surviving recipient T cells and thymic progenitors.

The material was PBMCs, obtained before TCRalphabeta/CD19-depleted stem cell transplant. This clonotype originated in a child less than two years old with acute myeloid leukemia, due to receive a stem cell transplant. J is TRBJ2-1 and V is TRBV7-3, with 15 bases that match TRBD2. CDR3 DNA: TGTGCCACCACAGGGACTAGCGGGAGGCTCTCCTACAATGAGCAGTTCTTC. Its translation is CATTGTSGRLSYNEQFF.